What follows are 22 T cell receptor beta chains derived from one specimen sequenced in a study of cytomegalovirus exposure and HLA in healthy donors. Profiled with immunoSEQ multiplex PCR; TCRdb holds only in-frame clones, not every one. Of about 150,000 clones in the sample, almost 85% are singletons; the top ten hold roughly 27%. Sequencing was done on a sample of PBMCs. Receptor source: a man between 25 and 39 years old in good health and CMV-seropositive.

The gene calls are TRBV29-1 and TRBJ2-6, with a possible D match to TRBD1 (5 bases). Germline loops: CDR1 SQVTM, CDR2 ANQGSEA. V lost 4 bases to trimming and J lost 4 bases, with 11 bases between them. CDR3 size: 14 residues. The CDR3 region is CSVVTGTGANVLTF. The CDR3 DNA reads TGCAGCGTTGTAACAGGAACCGGGGCCAACGTCCTGACTTTC. The complete variable domain, with remaining parts taken from reference TRBV29-1 and TRBJ2-6, reads SAVISQKPSRDICQRGTSLTIQCQVDSQVTMMFWYRQQPGQSLTLIATANQGSEATYESGFVIDKFPISRPNLTFSTLTVSNMSPEDSSIYLCSVVTGTGANVLTFGAGSRLTVL.

The chain recombines TRBV9 with TRBJ2-1, with 8 nucleotides matching TRBD2. After removal of 0 bases from V and 6 bases from J, the junction contained 8 bases not matched to a gene. The CDR3 covers 16 residues. In germline, CDR1 is SGDLS, CDR2 YYNGEE. In nucleotides, the CDR3 is TGTGCCAGCAGCGTAGCCCCCCTAGCGGGCCGCAATGAGCAGTTCTTC. Its translation: CASSVAPLAGRNEQFF.

The CDR3 region is CASTGTIYQLDNQPQHF. The CDR3 DNA reads TGTGCCAGTACCGGGACAATCTATCAACTAGATAATCAGCCCCAGCATTTT. The V call is TRBV19, the J call TRBJ1-5; a weak D match, TRBD1 (6 bases). With 7 bases removed from V and 4 bases from J, the gap between germline ends came to 23 bases. The CDR3 totals 17 residues. The germline CDR1 and CDR2 sequences are LNHDA and SQIVND (reference sequence).

J is TRBJ1-4 and V is TRBV14; D is uncertain. Germline assignment: CDR1 SGHDN and CDR2 FVKESK. The ends were cut back, 2 bases at V and 8 bases at J, with 9 bases in the middle. The CDR3 covers 13 residues. Here the CDR3 reads CASSQNRGEKLFF. CDR3 DNA: TGTGCCAGCAGCCAAAACCGAGGGGAAAAACTGTTTTTT.

The chain uses TRBV5-6 and TRBJ1-6, with 9 nucleotides matching TRBD1. The CDR3 spans 15 residues. With V trimmed by 3 bases and J by 4 bases, 2 bases remained unmatched. In germline, CDR1 is SGHDT, CDR2 YYEEEE. The CDR3 loop reads CASSSGTGYNSPLHF. CDR3 nucleotide sequence: TGTGCCAGCAGCTCGGGGACAGGGTATAATTCACCCCTCCACTTT.

The chain couples TRBV9 to TRBJ2-2; 10 bases agree with TRBD1. Trimming removed 4 bases from V and 5 bases from J; junction bases left unmatched: 8. This CDR3 comprises 16 residues. Germline loops: CDR1 SGDLS, CDR2 YYNGEE. CDR3 amino acids: CASSKDRGQRTGELFF. For the CDR3, the DNA is TGTGCCAGCAGCAAAGACAGGGGGCAGAGGACCGGGGAGCTGTTTTTT.

The chain employs TRBV27 and TRBJ1-1; tentative D call: TRBD1 (5 bases). Germline CDR1 MNHEY, CDR2 SMNVEV (reference sequence). V lost 10 bases, J lost 0 bases, and 24 bases lay in between. The CDR3 extends over 17 amino acids. Here the CDR3 DNA reads TGTGCCACCTACCCGGGGGGGGGAGGCATCTTGAACACTGAAGCTTTCTTT. It translates to CATYPGGGGILNTEAFF.

This clone was seen more than once but under ten times. The rearrangement links TRBV9 to TRBJ1-2; 8 bases line up with TRBD1. CDR3 length equals 15 residues. Germline V gene data show CDR1 as SGDLS and CDR2 as YYNGEE. Unmatched junction bases numbered 2, after V lost 0 bases and J lost 1 base. Written as DNA, the CDR3 is TGTGCCAGCAGCGTAGGGACAGGGATTAACTATGGCTACACCTTC. Residues: CASSVGTGINYGYTF.

The rearrangement uses TRBV9 and TRBJ2-5, with TRBD1 matching over 9 bases. Germline-derived CDR1 and CDR2 are SGDLS and YYNGEE. This CDR3 has 17 amino acids. V shed 4 bases and J 4 bases; nucleotides not matched to a gene: 14. The CDR3 loop reads CASSPRPGTGFSETQYF. The CDR3 bases are TGTGCCAGCAGCCCCCGACCCGGGACAGGGTTTTCAGAGACCCAGTACTTC.

This clone showed up many times. The rearrangement uses TRBV11-3 and TRBJ2-7; 8 bases are a match to TRBD2. Trimming took 5 bases from V and 5 from J; bases not matched to a gene: 11. This CDR3 has 15 amino acids. Germline CDR1 SGHNT, CDR2 YENEEA. The CDR3 spells CASSHLAGNGDEQYF. The CDR3 DNA reads TGTGCCAGCAGCCACCTAGCGGGCAACGGGGACGAGCAGTACTTC.

V and J are TRBV7-3 and TRBJ1-2, with D tentatively TRBD1 (6 bases). The germline gives CDR1 SGHTA, CDR2 FQGTGA. This CDR3 contains 12 residues. The V end was cut by 4 bases, the J end by 8 bases, with 11 bases between. This CDR3 is CASSSGVEGYTF. In nucleotides, the CDR3 is TGTGCCAGCAGCTCAGGGGTTGAGGGCTACACCTTC.

The chain links TRBV29-1 to TRBJ2-2; 10 positions match TRBD2. With V trimmed by 0 bases and J by 6 bases, 7 bases remained unmatched. The length of the CDR3 is 16 residues. Germline CDR1 is SQVTM and CDR2 is ANQGSEA. CDR3: CSVEDRVAGGAGELFF. CDR3 coding DNA: TGCAGCGTTGAAGATCGGGTAGCGGGGGGTGCCGGGGAGCTGTTTTTT.

The genes are TRBV5-1 and TRBJ2-2, with D perhaps matching TRBD1 (6 bases). Germline V gene lookup returns CDR1 SGHRS and CDR2 YFSETQ. V lost 0 bases and J lost 4, with 13 bases in between. The CDR3 spans 16 residues. DNA of the CDR3: TGCGCCAGCAGCTTGGATCAGGGGATTATCACCGGGGAGCTGTTTTTT. Its protein product is CASSLDQGIITGELFF.

The rearrangement links TRBV18 to TRBJ2-1, with 8 bases matching TRBD1. This CDR3 spans 16 amino acids. Trimming at V came to 3 bases and at J to 2 bases, leaving 6 bases not matched to a gene. Germline-derived CDR1 and CDR2 are KGHSH and LQKENI. The chain's CDR3 is CASSPNSGGAYNEQFF. The CDR3, as DNA: TGTGCCAGCTCACCCAACTCAGGGGGCGCCTACAATGAGCAGTTCTTC.

This chain uses TRBV11-2 with TRBJ2-1; TRBD1 might be the D (6 bases). V lost 2 bases, J lost 0 bases, and 11 bases lay in between. This CDR3 region has 16 residues. In germline, CDR1 is SGHAT, CDR2 FQNNGV. The CDR3 is CASSLLTGSSYNEQFF. CDR3 sequence (DNA): TGTGCCAGCAGCTTACTGACAGGTAGCTCCTACAATGAGCAGTTCTTC.

The V and J genes are TRBV6-6 and TRBJ2-7; TRBD1 aligns across 10 bases. CDR3 length: 14 residues. The J segment lost 5 bases and the V segment lost 2 bases, leaving 3 bases of the junction unmatched. Germline-derived CDR1 and CDR2 are MNHNY and SVGAGI (reference sequence). The CDR3 loop is CASSYRDRGDEQYF. The CDR3 nucleotides are TGTGCCAGCAGTTACCGGGACAGGGGCGACGAGCAGTACTTC.

The chain joins TRBV2 to TRBJ2-2, with a possible D match to TRBD1 (6 bases). The CDR3 has 14 amino acids. The ends were cut back, 6 bases at V and 1 base at J, with 9 bases in the middle. The germline gives CDR1 SNHLY, CDR2 FYNNEI. For the CDR3, the DNA is TGTGCCAGCAGGAGGACAGAGAACACCGGGGAGCTGTTTTTT. This encodes CASRRTENTGELFF.

The rearrangement links TRBV2 to TRBJ2-1; 16 bases map to TRBD2. CDR1 and CDR2 (germline): SNHLY, FYNNEI. The CDR3 loop spans 19 amino acids. Trimming at V came to 3 bases and at J to 5 bases, leaving 10 bases not matched to a gene. The CDR3 region has the DNA TGTGCCAGCAGTGACCTTTTGGGACTAGCGGGAGGGTACGACAATGAGCAGTTCTTC. Its translation: CASSDLLGLAGGYDNEQFF.

The genes are TRBV10-1 and TRBJ2-3, with 10 bases lining up with TRBD2. CDR1 and CDR2 (germline): WNHNN, SYGVQD (reference sequence). The CDR3 is 16 amino acids. The V segment lost 0 bases and the J segment 1 base; nucleotides outside the gene matches: 1. This chain's CDR3 is CASSESTSGGTDTQYF. The CDR3, as DNA: TGCGCCAGCAGTGAGTCAACTAGCGGGGGCACAGATACGCAGTATTTT.

About this clone itself: No conserved phenylalanine or tryptophan ends this CDR3, so it is likely a read error. The genes are TRBV29-1 and TRBJ1-2; 7 nucleotides align to TRBD1. Germline V lookup: CDR1 SQVTM, CDR2 ANQGSEA. Trimming took 7 bases from V and 5 from J; bases not matched to a gene: 7. The CDR3 has 12 amino acids. CDR3 residues: CSGGDREYGYTL. DNA for the CDR3: TGCAGCGGTGGGGACAGAGAGTATGGCTACACCCTC.

The CDR3 region has the DNA TGTGCCAGCAGCAGCCCGGGGACTAGCGGGTCCAGGGAGCAGTTCTTC. Translating gives CASSSPGTSGSREQFF. This rearrangement joins TRBV7-9 to TRBJ2-1; TRBD2 matches 12 bases. Trimming cost V 5 bases and J 10 bases; bases outside gene matches: 12. CDR1 SEHNR and CDR2 FQNEAQ come from the germline V gene (reference sequence). The CDR3 has 16 amino acids. Looking up the rest from reference TRBV7-9 and TRBJ2-1 gives the full variable domain: DTGVSQNPRHKITKRGQNVTFRCDPISEHNRLYWYRQTLGQGPEFLTYFQNEAQLEKSRLLSDRFSAERPKGSFSTLEIQRTEQGDSAMYLCASSSPGTSGSREQFFGPGTRLTVL.

The rearrangement joins TRBV6-6 to TRBJ2-2; maybe TRBD2 (6 bases). This CDR3 spans 15 amino acids. From germline, CDR1 is MNHNY and CDR2 SVGAGI (reference sequence). Trimming pared 2 bases from V and 2 bases from J, leaving 9 bases between. The CDR3 here is CASSYPAGNTGELFF. In nucleotides, the CDR3 is TGTGCCAGCAGTTACCCGGCGGGAAACACCGGGGAGCTGTTTTTT.